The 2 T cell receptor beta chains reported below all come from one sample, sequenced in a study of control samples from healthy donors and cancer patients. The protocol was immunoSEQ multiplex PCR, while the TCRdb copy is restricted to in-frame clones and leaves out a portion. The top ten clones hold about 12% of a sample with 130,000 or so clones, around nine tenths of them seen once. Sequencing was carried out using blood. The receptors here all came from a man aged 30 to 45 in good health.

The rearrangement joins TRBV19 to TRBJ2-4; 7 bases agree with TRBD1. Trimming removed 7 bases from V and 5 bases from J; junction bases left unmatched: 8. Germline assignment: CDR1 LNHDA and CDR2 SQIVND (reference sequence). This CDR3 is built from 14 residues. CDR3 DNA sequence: TGTGCCAGTACCCAGGACAGGACCCAAAACATTCAGTACTTC. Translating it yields CASTQDRTQNIQYF.

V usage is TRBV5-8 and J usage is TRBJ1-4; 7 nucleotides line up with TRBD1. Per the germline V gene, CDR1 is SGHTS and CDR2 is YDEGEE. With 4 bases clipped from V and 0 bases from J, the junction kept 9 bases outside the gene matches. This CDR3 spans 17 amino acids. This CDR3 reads CASSPVQGFSTNEKLFF. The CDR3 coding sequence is TGTGCCAGCAGCCCAGTACAGGGGTTTTCAACTAATGAAAAACTGTTTTTT.